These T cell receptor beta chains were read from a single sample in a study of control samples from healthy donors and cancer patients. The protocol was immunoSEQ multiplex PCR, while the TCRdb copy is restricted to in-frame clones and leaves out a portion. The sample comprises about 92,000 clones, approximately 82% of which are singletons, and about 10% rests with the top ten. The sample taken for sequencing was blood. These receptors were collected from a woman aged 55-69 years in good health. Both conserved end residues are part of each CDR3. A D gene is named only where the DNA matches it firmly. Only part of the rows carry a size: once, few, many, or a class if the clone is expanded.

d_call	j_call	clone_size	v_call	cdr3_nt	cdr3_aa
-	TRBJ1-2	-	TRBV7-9	TGTGCCAGCAGCTTAAGCAGCACCCGACTTAACTATGGCTACACCTTC	CASSLSSTRLNYGYTF
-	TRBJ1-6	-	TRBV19	TGTGCCAGTAGTATCCAGGGCAATTCACCCCTCCACTTT	CASSIQGNSPLHF
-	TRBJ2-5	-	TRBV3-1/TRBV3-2	TGTGCCAGCAGCCAGGGCTCCTACCAGACCCAGTACTTC	CASSQGSYQTQYF
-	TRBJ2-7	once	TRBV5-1	TGCGCCAGCAGCGTGGCGAAAGCTTTCGAGCAGTACTTC	CASSVAKAFEQYF
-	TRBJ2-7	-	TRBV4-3	TGCGCCAGCAGCCAAGATAGGGATAGCGGATATACCTACGAGCAGTACTTC	CASSQDRDSGYTYEQYF
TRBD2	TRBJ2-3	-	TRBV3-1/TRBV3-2	TGTGCCAGCAGCCCCCCCCGGGGACTAGCGGGAGGCCCTTATAGCACAGATACGCAGTATTTT	CASSPPRGLAGGPYSTDTQYF
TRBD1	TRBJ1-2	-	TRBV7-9	TGTGCCAGCAGCTCTCAGGGGGCTAATGGCTACACCTTC	CASSSQGANGYTF
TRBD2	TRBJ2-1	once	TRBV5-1	TGCGCCAGCAGCTTGCGGTTAGCGGGGCTTTACAATGAGCAGTTCTTC	CASSLRLAGLYNEQFF
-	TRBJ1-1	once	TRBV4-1	TGCGCCAGCAGCTTTTCAGGGACACCTCCGAAGGGGACTGAAGCTTTCTTT	CASSFSGTPPKGTEAFF
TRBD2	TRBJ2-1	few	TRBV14	TGTGCCAGCAGCCGAGGAACGGGACTAGCGGGAGAAAGAAATGAGCAGTTCTTC	CASSRGTGLAGERNEQFF
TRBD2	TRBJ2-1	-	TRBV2	TGTGCCAGCAGGTGGGGGGGGTCCTACAATGAGCAGTTCTTC	CASRWGGSYNEQFF
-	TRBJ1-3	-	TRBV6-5	TGTGCCAGCAGTTACTCTGGGGGGACTGGAAACACCATATATTTT	CASSYSGGTGNTIYF
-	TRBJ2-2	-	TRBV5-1	TGCGCCAGCAGCTTGGGGCAGACCGGGGAGCTGTTTTTT	CASSLGQTGELFF
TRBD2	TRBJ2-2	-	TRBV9	TGTGCCAGCAGCGGACTAGCGGGGGGATCGAACACCGGGGAGCTGTTTTTT	CASSGLAGGSNTGELFF
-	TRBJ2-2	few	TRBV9	TGTGCCAGCAGCGTAGCTGGCCGGTCGAACGGGGAGCTGTTTTTT	CASSVAGRSNGELFF
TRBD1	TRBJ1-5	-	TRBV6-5	TGTGCCAGCAGTTACTCCACGACAGGGAATCAGCCCCAGCATTTT	CASSYSTTGNQPQHF
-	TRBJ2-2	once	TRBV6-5	TGTGCCAGCAGGTCGGGACACCTCACCGGGGAGCTGTTTTTT	CASRSGHLTGELFF
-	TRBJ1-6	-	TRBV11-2	TGTGCCAGCAGCCTATACAATCAAGATTCACCCCTCCACTTT	CASSLYNQDSPLHF
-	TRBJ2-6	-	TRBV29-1	TGCAGCGTCAGTCCCGGGACGGCTATCTCTGGGGCCAACGTCCTGACTTTC	CSVSPGTAISGANVLTF
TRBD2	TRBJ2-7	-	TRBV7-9	TGTGCCAGCAGCTTAACTAGCGGGGACATCTTTCAATACTTC	CASSLTSGDIFQYF
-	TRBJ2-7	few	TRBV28	TGTGCCAGCAGTTCACCATCTAGACAGCCTGGGGCCTACGAGCAGTACTTC	CASSSPSRQPGAYEQYF
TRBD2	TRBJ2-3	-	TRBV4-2	TGTGCCAGTAGCCAAAGCGGGGGAGGGGCAGATACGCAGTATTTT	CASSQSGGGADTQYF
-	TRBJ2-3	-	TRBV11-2	TGTGCCAGCAGCTCCGGGACCAAAGATACGCAGTATTTT	CASSSGTKDTQYF
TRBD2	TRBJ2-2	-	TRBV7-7	TGTGCCAGCAGCCAAAGCGGGGGTGCGAACACCGGGGAGCTGTTTTTT	CASSQSGGANTGELFF
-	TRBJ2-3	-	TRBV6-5	TGTGCCAGCAGTTACTCTGGGACGCCCTCAGATACGCAGTATTTT	CASSYSGTPSDTQYF
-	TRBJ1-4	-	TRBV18	TGTGCCAGCTCACCACCGATGCTGGGTGAAAAACTGTTTTTT	CASSPPMLGEKLFF
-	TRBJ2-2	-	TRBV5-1	TGCGCCAGCAGCTTAACAGGGTTATTTACCTCGAACACCGGGGAGCTGTTTTTT	CASSLTGLFTSNTGELFF
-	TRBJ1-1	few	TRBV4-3	TGCGCCAGCAGCCGAGAGATGAACACTGAAGCTTTCTTT	CASSREMNTEAFF
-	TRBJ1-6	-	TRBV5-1	TGCGCCAGCAGCTTGGACAACCCTAATTCACCCCTCCACTTT	CASSLDNPNSPLHF
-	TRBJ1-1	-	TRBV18	TGTGCCAGCTCCCGGGTCATGAACACTGAAGCTTTCTTT	CASSRVMNTEAFF
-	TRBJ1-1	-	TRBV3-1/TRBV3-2	TGTGCCAGCAGCCCCGAGGCGGGGATGGGGACTGAAGCTTTCTTT	CASSPEAGMGTEAFF
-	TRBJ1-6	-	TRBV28	TGTGCCAGCAGTTTATGGGCAGGGGTAAAATCACCCCTCCACTTT	CASSLWAGVKSPLHF
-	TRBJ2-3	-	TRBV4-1	TGCGCCAGCAGCCAAGATACCCTGACAACTAGCACAGATACGCAGTATTTT	CASSQDTLTTSTDTQYF
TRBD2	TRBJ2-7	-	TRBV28	TGTGCCAGCAGTTTATCCAGCGGGAGAGGGGAGCAGTACTTC	CASSLSSGRGEQYF
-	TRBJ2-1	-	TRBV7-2	TGTGCCAGCAGAGCGGAGGCAGAGCAGTTCTTC	CASRAEAEQFF
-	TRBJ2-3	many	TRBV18	TGTGCCAGCTCACCTCAGGTTAGCACAGATACGCAGTATTTT	CASSPQVSTDTQYF
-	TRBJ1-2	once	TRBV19	TGTGCCAGTAGGGGCCGACAGATGTATTACTATGGCTACACCTTC	CASRGRQMYYYGYTF
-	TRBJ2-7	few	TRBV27	TGTGCCAGCAGTTTATCGAGACAGCTCTACGAGCAGTACTTC	CASSLSRQLYEQYF
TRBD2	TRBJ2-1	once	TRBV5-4	TGTGCCAGCAGCTTTAGCGGGACTGGAAGTGAGCAGTTCTTC	CASSFSGTGSEQFF
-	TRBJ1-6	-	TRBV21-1	TGTGCCAGCAGCAAAAGGGGCCAGGGCCCAAATTCACCCCTCCACTTT	CASSKRGQGPNSPLHF
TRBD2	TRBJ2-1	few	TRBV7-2	TGTGCCAGCAGCTTTAGCGGGGGGTTCGGTGAGCAGTTCTTC	CASSFSGGFGEQFF
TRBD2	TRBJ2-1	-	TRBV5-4	TGTGCCAGCAGCCCCGTACCGGACACCTGGACTAGCGGGGGGGGTGAGCAGTTCTTC	CASSPVPDTWTSGGGEQFF